Here is one TCR beta chain with its context. In its sample, this clone was seen once. Its target antigen remains unknown. Within one base of it there is no much larger clone, and no base qualities were kept. This sample was included in a study of cytomegalovirus exposure and HLA in healthy donors (TCRdb year 2017). Broadly, across the study: An earlier analysis of 587 of the donors reported 276 Gb of sequence data and 100 million to 140 million unique TCR beta sequences from about 200 million T cells. An early release covering 550 to 650 HLA-typed donors comprised roughly 300 gigabases of sequencing data and about 90 million unique TCR sequences. Of the roughly 430 genotyped donors, approximately 80% fell in the genetic ancestry cluster associated with self-reported Caucasian donors. The study aimed to test whether signatures of past pathogen exposure could be identified by cataloging public T cell receptors. The T cell repertoires of 670 or so subjects were profiled by immunosequencing and related to cytomegalovirus serostatus. A separate validation cohort of approximately 120 different subjects was used in addition to the roughly 720-subject first cohort. To predict cytomegalovirus infection status, the study brought together high-throughput TCR immunosequencing, statistical association of individual TCRs with disease status, and machine learning. A later analysis re-examined previously published TCR beta repertoires from about 700 donors and added high-resolution HLA genotyping to investigate patterns of TCR occurrence. The later analysis used no new phenotypic data to find candidate immune exposures, relying instead on TCR beta sequences and their occurrence across donors. To decide whether each TCR beta V gene segment behaved as functional or pseudogenic, an earlier analysis of some 600 of the donors relied on high-throughput TCR beta sequencing. Donor age, sex, ethnicity and CMV serostatus were compiled alongside the repertoire data. A later genetic analysis used genome-wide SNP genotypes for about 65% of the roughly 700 donors, treating that subset as a discovery cohort. Every discovery cohort repertoire had been produced on one sequencing platform. Class I and class II HLA loci were covered by the typing at four-digit resolution. Typing coverage differed by locus: A, B, C, DRB1 and DQB1 were typed in about 629-640 donors, DQA1 in roughly 510, DPA1 in around 600, and DPB1 in 472. Because of strong linkage in the cohort, roughly five DR-DQ haplotypes were treated as single units for association and clustering. Among around 400 genotyped donors of the cohort, an average of approximately 240,000 unique TCR beta nucleotide sequences was sequenced per donor, of which about 18% were non-productive.

Trimming removed 6 bases from V and 0 bases from J, leaving 10 bases between the germline ends. Including cysteine and phenylalanine, the CDR3 has 14 amino acids. Only the CDR3 part of the read is kept: 42 bases, read in frame from the first base. The germline V gene specifies SGHTA as CDR1 and FQGTGA as CDR2. Library prep was done by the immunoSEQ multiplex PCR assay. For the multiplex PCR, a mixture combining 60 forward primers for TCR Vbeta segments and 13 reverse primers for TCR Jbeta segments was used. Amplification of the CDR3 region of rearranged TCR beta genes was performed with a multiplex PCR assay on genomic DNA. The amplified TCR beta libraries were sequenced on the Illumina HiSeq System as 87-base-pair reads. The paper's processing steps were these. A later analysis tallied about 77 million unique TCR beta chains across the 666 repertoires, and approximately 11 million of those chains were shared by two or more donors. Raw reads were error-corrected and collapsed into unique sequences by a nearest-neighbor algorithm in which closely related sequences were merged to remove PCR and sequencing errors. Alignment of CDR3 sequences to IMGT reference sequences was used to assign V, D and J gene segments. For a sequence to be retained, a match of at least six nucleotides was required to both a V gene segment and a J gene segment. Rearrangements were classified as productive when the CDR3 lacked stop codons and remained in frame with V and J, and all other rearrangements were classified as non-productive. Following IMGT convention, CDR3 was defined as the stretch from the second conserved V-encoded cysteine up to the conserved J-encoded phenylalanine. The earlier analysis of about 590 of the donors excluded sequences that lacked an unambiguous match to a single V gene segment. An earlier analysis of 550 to 650 of the donors classified V segments as functional when productive rearrangements were above 56.7% and as segregating when the standard deviation between donors was above 5%. To diagnose cytomegalovirus status from the catalog of TCR beta chain sequences, a statistical classification framework was built. In a later analysis, TCR nucleotide sequences were compared against IMGT/GENE-DB human TR gene sequences so that V and J genes could be assigned. In a later analysis, CDR3 sequences and most-parsimonious VDJ recombination scenarios were assigned using the TCRdist pipeline. In a later analysis, every TCR beta chain was defined by the combination of its CDR3 amino acid sequence and its V-gene family, and reads without a unique V-gene family were dropped. In a later analysis, around 600 highly shared, low-generation-probability nucleotide sequences were removed to address suspected cross-contamination and a sequencing artifact. In a later analysis, a clonal expansion index for each public chain was calculated from normalized within-repertoire ranks of inferred template counts. A later analysis computed generation probabilities with a VDJ recombination model fitted to out-of-frame rearrangements, and checked the results against IGoR. In a later analysis, hypergeometric tests were used to score TCR-TCR, TCR-HLA and TCR-CMV co-occurrence, with a repertoire-size bias correction applied to TCR pairs. A later analysis estimated false discovery rates by permuting HLA or CMV assignments 20 times. A later analysis grouped co-occurring TCRs with DBSCAN, adding TCRdist sequence similarity when clustering within HLA-allele-positive subsets. Repertoires with fewer than 30,000 or more than 120,000 public chains were left out of co-occurrence clustering, as were five repertoires with anomalous nucleotide sharing. TCRdb carries this immuneACCESS record with in-frame sequences only. Its versions omit some clonotypes, under half of them owing to an unresolved V gene in the studies checked, with the rest unexplained. Clonal size and the V and J genes are those of that table, whereas D and trimming came from the DNA. The sample records about 140,000 clones, more than 70% of which are singletons. Jointly, the top ten make up about 10% of the sample.

Overall study outcomes, separate from this receptor: Because counts were too low, about 18 rarely observed V segments, including chromosome 9 orphons, were left out of the earlier analysis of about 500 of the donors. A later analysis found that HLA-associated TCR beta chains were more clonally expanded and had lower generation probabilities than equally common non-associated chains. Presence/absence analyses assumed roughly uniform sequencing depth across donors, an assumption that may not hold. Because HLA typing was unavailable for some donors at each locus, only the typed subset was used in association tests. In vitro tests confirmed that a few of the cytomegalovirus-associated TCR beta chains recognize cytomegalovirus antigens. In the study, some 180 TCR beta chains were listed as associated with cytomegalovirus. V-gene and J-gene trimming of TCR beta chains was associated with a missense DCLRE1C variant in a later genetic analysis, and the association was replicated in an independent cohort. Only TCR beta chains were sequenced in this cohort, and the absence of alpha or paired-chain data limited detectable features. For the cohort, immune exposure information was limited to CMV serostatus. At a false discovery rate of 0.05, a later analysis linked approximately 18,000 TCR beta sequences to specific HLA alleles. When HLA alleles, especially DR and DQ, strongly co-occurred, TCR associations were difficult to assign to individual alleles. The sequencing pipeline was judged likely to have produced a cluster of highly shared sequence variants as a technical artifact. The authors suggested that the approach could potentially be extended to other disease states and immunological phenotypes. While some public TCRs were present in many individuals, most TCR sequences turned up only very rarely across donors. Correlated functional status among segregating V segments might reflect linkage disequilibrium, but an unknown experimental factor could not be ruled out. In an earlier analysis of roughly 500 of the donors, most TCR beta V segments appeared in productive rearrangements about 90% or about 30% of the time, broadly matching IMGT annotations. A later genetic analysis reported fewer N-insertions in productive TCRs among donors in an Asian-associated ancestry cluster than the roughly 620-donor mean. In a later analysis, most CMV-associated TCR beta chains were found to appear HLA-restricted, with HLA associations seemingly driven largely by CMV exposure. In a later analysis, TCR association rates were found to vary across HLA loci, with the most associated TCRs seen for DRB1 alleles and the fewest for HLA-C alleles. Cytomegalovirus status was reported to be diagnosed by the classifier with high specificity and sensitivity in both the original and validation cohorts. A further reported finding was that TCR beta sequences accurately predicted the HLA-A and HLA-B alleles for most subjects in the first cohort. Because the 87-base-pair reads could not distinguish some IMGT-functional V segments, including TRBV6-2 and TRBV6-3, those segments were excluded. Several of the top co-occurrence clusters appeared to be linked to parvovirus B19, influenza, CMV and Epstein-Barr virus, according to a later analysis.

The cohort consisted of 650 to 850 healthy bone marrow donors. At the time of sampling, every cohort member was nominally healthy, though immune exposures that went unrecorded were likely present. The donor tested CMV seropositive and was one of the 289 seropositive cohort members. Every donor gave a peripheral blood sample, and the peripheral blood mononuclear cells from that sample were used for TCR beta sequencing. Genomic DNA extraction from the blood cell samples was performed with the Qiagen DNeasy Blood Extraction Kit. The sample comprised PBMCs. This sequence was found in a man between 18 and 29 years old in good health and CMV-seropositive. The chain is made from TRBV7-3 and TRBJ2-3; the D gene cannot be resolved reliably. The DNA reads TGTGCCAGCAGTCGTTCTGTTAGCACAGATACGCAGTATTTT. It codes for CASSRSVSTDTQYF.